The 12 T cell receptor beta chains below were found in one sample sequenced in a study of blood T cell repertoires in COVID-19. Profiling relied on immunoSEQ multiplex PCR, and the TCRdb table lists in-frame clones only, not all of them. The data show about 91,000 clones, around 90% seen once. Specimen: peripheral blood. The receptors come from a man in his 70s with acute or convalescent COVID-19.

CDR3 sequence (DNA): TGTGCCAGCAGCTTGGTCCAGGGGGTGTTCTCCACAGATACGCAGTATTTT. Residues: CASSLVQGVFSTDTQYF. The rearrangement joins TRBV5-6 to TRBJ2-3; TRBD1 agrees at 7 bases. CDR1 is SGHDT and CDR2 is YYEEEE in the germline V gene. The junction had 9 bases not matched to a gene; V was cut back by 0 bases and J by 2 bases. CDR3 length equals 17 residues.

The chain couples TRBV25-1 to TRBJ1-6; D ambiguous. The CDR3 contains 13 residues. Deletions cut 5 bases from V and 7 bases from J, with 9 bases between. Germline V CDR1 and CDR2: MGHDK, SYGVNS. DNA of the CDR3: TGTGCCAGCAGTAGGACGGGGAATTCACCCCTCCACTTT. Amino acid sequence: CASSRTGNSPLHF.

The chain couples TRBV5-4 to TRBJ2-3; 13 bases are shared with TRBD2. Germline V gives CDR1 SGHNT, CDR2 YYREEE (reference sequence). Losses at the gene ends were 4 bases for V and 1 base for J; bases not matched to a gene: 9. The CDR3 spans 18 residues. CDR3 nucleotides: TGTGCCAGCAGCGCGGGACTAGCGGGAAGGATTCGCACAGATACGCAGTATTTT. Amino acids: CASSAGLAGRIRTDTQYF. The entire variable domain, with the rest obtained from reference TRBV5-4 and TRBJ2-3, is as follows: ETGVTQSPTHLIKTRGQQVTLRCSSQSGHNTVSWYQQALGQGPQFIFQYYREEENGRGNFPPRFSGLQFPNYSSELNVNALELDDSALYLCASSAGLAGRIRTDTQYFGPGTRLTVL.

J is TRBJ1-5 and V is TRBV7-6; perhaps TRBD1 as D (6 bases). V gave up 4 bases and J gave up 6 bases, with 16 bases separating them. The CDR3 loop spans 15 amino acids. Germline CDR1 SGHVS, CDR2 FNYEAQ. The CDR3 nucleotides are TGTGCCAGCAGCTCCGGACAGAGGGTCGCTCAGCCCCAGCATTTT. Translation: CASSSGQRVAQPQHF.

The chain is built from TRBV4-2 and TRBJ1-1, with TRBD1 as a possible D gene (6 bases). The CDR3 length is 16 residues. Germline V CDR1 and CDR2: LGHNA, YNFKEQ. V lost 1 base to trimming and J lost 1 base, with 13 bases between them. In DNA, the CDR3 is TGTGCCAGCAGCCAAGCCGGGGGGGGCGCGAACACTGAAGCTTTCTTT. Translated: CASSQAGGGANTEAFF.

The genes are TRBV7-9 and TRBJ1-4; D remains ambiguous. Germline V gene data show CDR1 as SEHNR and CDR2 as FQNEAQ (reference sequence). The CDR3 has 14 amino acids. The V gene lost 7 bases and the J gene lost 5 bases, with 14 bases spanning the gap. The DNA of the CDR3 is TGTGCCAGCAACCCTGGGAGGCTAAATGAAAAACTGTTTTTT. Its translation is CASNPGRLNEKLFF.

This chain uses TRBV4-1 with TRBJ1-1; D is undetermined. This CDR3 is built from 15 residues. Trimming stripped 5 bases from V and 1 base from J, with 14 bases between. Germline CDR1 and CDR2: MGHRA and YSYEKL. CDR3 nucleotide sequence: TGCGCCAGCAGCATCGTGCCAGACACGAACACTGAAGCTTTCTTT. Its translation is CASSIVPDTNTEAFF.

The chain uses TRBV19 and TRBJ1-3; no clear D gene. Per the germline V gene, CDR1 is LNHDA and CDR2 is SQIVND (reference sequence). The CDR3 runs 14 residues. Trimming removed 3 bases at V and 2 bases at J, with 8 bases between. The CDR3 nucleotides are TGTGCCAGTAGTATGAGGGAAGCTGGAAACACCATATATTTT. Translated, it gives CASSMREAGNTIYF.

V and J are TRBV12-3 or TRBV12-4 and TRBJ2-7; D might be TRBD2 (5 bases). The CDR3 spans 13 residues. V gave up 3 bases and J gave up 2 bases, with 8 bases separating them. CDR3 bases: TGTGCCAGCAGTTTTGGGGAGCCCTACGAGCAGTACTTC. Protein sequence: CASSFGEPYEQYF.

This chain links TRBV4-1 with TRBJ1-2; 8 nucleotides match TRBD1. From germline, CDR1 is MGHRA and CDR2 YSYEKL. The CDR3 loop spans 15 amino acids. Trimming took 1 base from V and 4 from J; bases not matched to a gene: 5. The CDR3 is CASSQGTGRPYGYTF. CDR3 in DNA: TGCGCCAGCAGCCAAGGGACAGGGAGACCCTATGGCTACACCTTC.

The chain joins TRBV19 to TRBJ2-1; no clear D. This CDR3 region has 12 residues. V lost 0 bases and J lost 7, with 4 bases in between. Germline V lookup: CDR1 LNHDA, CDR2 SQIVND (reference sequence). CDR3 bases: TGTGCCAGTAGTATAGACCATAATGAGCAGTTCTTC. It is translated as CASSIDHNEQFF.

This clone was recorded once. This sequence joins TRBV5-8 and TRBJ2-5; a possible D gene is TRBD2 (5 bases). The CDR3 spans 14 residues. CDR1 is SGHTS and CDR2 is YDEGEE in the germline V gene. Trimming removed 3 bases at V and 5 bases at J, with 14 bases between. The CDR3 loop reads CASSSGVRDETQYF. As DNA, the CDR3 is TGTGCCAGCAGCTCTGGGGTGAGGGATGAGACCCAGTACTTC.